A single sample is the source of the 17 T cell receptor beta chains below, sequenced in a study of breast tumors, draining lymph nodes, adjacent tissues. One entry per CDR3 protein, called by TCRdb with MiXCR from the multiplex PCR reads. The sample has 150,000 to 200,000 distinct CDR3 sequences; roughly 30% are singletons. The lymph nodes were axillary draining lymph nodes from breast cancer patients. Sequencing was performed on axillary lymph node tissue. These receptors all come from a female donor with breast cancer. Some clones in this sample may be carry-over from other donors' samples.

The V call is TRBV19, the J call TRBJ2-3; D is unresolved. The germline CDR1 and CDR2 sequences are LNHDA and SQIVND (reference sequence). This CDR3 contains 14 residues. V lost 4 bases, J lost 11 bases, and 19 bases lay in between. The CDR3: CASSRKVAYNEQYF. The CDR3 DNA sequence: TGTGCCAGTAGTAGAAAGGTGGCCTACAATGAGCAGTATTTT. The full variable domain, its missing parts supplied by reference TRBV19 and TRBJ2-3, is DGGITQSPKYLFRKEGQNVTLSCEQNLNHDAMYWYRQDPGQGLRLIYYSQIVNDFQKGDIAEGYSVSREKKESFPLTVTSAQKNPTAFYLCASSRKVAYNEQYFGPGTRLTVL.

This clonotype has a single count. The chain links TRBV19 to TRBJ2-7; D is possibly TRBD1 (6 bases). V was trimmed by 5 bases and J by 5 bases, leaving 16 bases between them. The germline V gene encodes CDR1 LNHDA and CDR2 SQIVND (reference sequence). This CDR3 spans 14 amino acids. In DNA, the CDR3 is TGTGCCAGTAGTGTGGACAGCCGTCCTAACGAGCAGTACTTC. It translates to CASSVDSRPNEQYF.

This clonotype came up once. A much larger clone differs from this one at a single base, so this may be a read error. This sequence joins TRBV19 and TRBJ2-1; 11 positions match TRBD2. This CDR3 spans 15 amino acids. V dropped 3 bases and J dropped 6; count of bases not matched to a gene: 4. From germline, CDR1 is LNHDA and CDR2 SQIVND (reference sequence). The CDR3 sequence: CASSIGTSGCNEQFF. The CDR3 DNA sequence: TGTGCCAGTAGTATCGGGACTAGCGGATGCAATGAGCAGTTCTTC. Variable domain in full (rest from reference TRBV19 and TRBJ2-1): DGGITQSPKYLFRKEGQNVTLSCEQNLNHDAMYWYRQDPGQGLRLIYYSQIVNDFQKGDIAEGYSVSREKKESFPLTVTSAQKNPTAFYLCASSIGTSGCNEQFFGPGTRLTVL.

The chain links TRBV20-1 to TRBJ1-1; maybe TRBD1 (6 bases). CDR3 size: 14 residues. Germline V gene lookup returns CDR1 DFQATT and CDR2 SNEGSKA (reference sequence). Trimming left V 2 bases short and J 1 base short, with 11 bases between. This CDR3 reads CSARLVGGNTEAFF. The CDR3 DNA reads as TGCAGTGCTAGATTGGTAGGGGGGAACACTGAAGCTTTCTTT.

V is TRBV20-1 and J is TRBJ2-3, with TRBD1 matching over 7 bases. The germline CDR1 and CDR2 sequences are DFQATT and SNEGSKA (reference sequence). CDR3 length: 14 amino acids. CDR3 loop: CPPRGRTGTDTQYF. The DNA of the CDR3 is TGCCCTCCCCGTGGTCGGACAGGAACAGATACGCAGTATTTT.

In regard to this clonotype: Because the CDR3's place on the DNA is in doubt, the DNA is left out and the CDR3 is given as listed by TCRdb. The chain carries TRBV15 and TRBJ1-2; the table gives TRBD1 as D, unverified against the DNA. Germline V CDR1 and CDR2: LNHNV, YYDKDF (reference sequence). The CDR3 is 22 amino acids long, termini counted. This CDR3 is CATSRDHNNEQFFGPGGYGYTF.

This clonotype was observed at least ten times. This rearrangement joins TRBV10-3 to TRBJ2-3; a weak D match, TRBD1 (6 bases). This CDR3 region has 15 residues. CDR1 and CDR2 (germline): ENHRY, SYGVKD. V gave up 5 bases and J gave up 4 bases, with 16 bases separating them. The CDR3 nucleotides read TGTGCCATCAGTCCCCGAGGGGGTTTTGCAGATACGCAGTATTTT. This encodes CAISPRGGFADTQYF.

V and J are TRBV6-2 or TRBV6-3 and TRBJ2-7; D unclear. Germline V gene lookup returns CDR1 MNHEY and CDR2 SVGEGT. Trimming cost V 1 base and J 1 base, with 11 bases left between them. CDR3 length: 15 residues. CDR3 nucleotide sequence: TGTGCCAGCAGTTACTGGCTCTCAGTATCCTACGAGCAGTACTTC. Encoded protein: CASSYWLSVSYEQYF.

This clonotype has at least ten counts. This rearrangement joins TRBV7-9 to TRBJ1-6; 8 bases are shared with TRBD1. Germline loops: CDR1 SEHNR, CDR2 FQNEAQ (reference sequence). CDR3 length equals 16 residues. Trimming at V came to 5 bases and at J to 0 bases, leaving 3 bases not matched to a gene. The CDR3 nucleotides are TGTGCCAGCAGCGTCAGGGGGCCCTCCTATAATTCACCCCTCCACTTT. Translating it yields CASSVRGPSYNSPLHF.

This clonotype turned up a few times. This may stem from a read error, because a much larger clone lies one nucleotide away. The rearrangement links TRBV9 to TRBJ1-2; D is unclear. CDR3 size: 15 residues. CDR1 and CDR2 from the germline V gene are SGDLS and YYNGEE. Trimming shortened V by 3 bases and J by 4 bases, and 16 bases separated the two germline ends. CDR3: CASSAPVEWTYGYTF. CDR3 nucleotide sequence: TGTGCCAGCAGCGCCCCGGTGGAGTGGACCTATGGCTACACCTTC.

This clonotype was counted only a few times. A much larger clonotype is one base distant, so this may be a read error. This sequence joins TRBV12-3 or TRBV12-4 and TRBJ2-7, with D tentatively TRBD1 (6 bases). V was shortened by 8 bases and J by 2 bases, with 13 bases between the two germline ends. The CDR3 has 13 residues. The CDR3 DNA is TGTGCCAGCCGTCACACAGGGCCCTACGAGCAGTACTTC. Its translation is CASRHTGPYEQYF.

This clonotype has a count of ten or more. This chain joins TRBV6-1 and TRBJ1-2; D ambiguous. The germline V gene has CDR1 MNHNS and CDR2 SASEGT. Trimming left V 6 bases short and J 7 bases short, with 15 bases between. The CDR3 covers 13 residues. The DNA of the CDR3 is TGTGCCAGCAGCGTCGACTGGATCGGTGGCTACACCTTC. Translation: CASSVDWIGGYTF.

This clonotype was observed many times. The rearrangement uses TRBV29-1 and TRBJ2-7, with no clear D. This CDR3 has 11 amino acids. Trimming cost V 7 bases and J 7 bases, with 14 bases left between them. CDR1 is SQVTM and CDR2 is ANQGSEA in the germline V gene. Here the CDR3 reads CSAEEQTEQYF. Written as DNA, the CDR3 is TGCAGCGCTGAGGAACAGACTGAGCAGTACTTC.

This clonotype came up many times. The V gene is TRBV20-1, the J gene TRBJ2-7; the match to TRBD2 covers 12 bases. V lost 5 bases and J lost 7; bases outside the gene matches: 12. Germline assignment: CDR1 DFQATT and CDR2 SNEGSKA (reference sequence). The CDR3 loop spans 15 amino acids. The CDR3 DNA reads TGCAGTGCTTTCACCGGACTAGCGGGGCCGGGGGAGCAGTACTTC. Translation gives CSAFTGLAGPGEQYF.

This clonotype was observed a single time. This rearrangement joins TRBV20-1 to TRBJ2-3, with 12 bases matching TRBD1. This CDR3 spans 17 amino acids. Trimming at V came to 5 bases and at J to 11 bases, leaving 20 bases not matched to a gene. Germline loops: CDR1 DFQATT, CDR2 SNEGSKA (reference sequence). CDR3 sequence (DNA): TGCAGTGCTTTTAGGGGAGGGACAGGGGGCAATCAGCCCCAGCAGTATTTT. Translation: CSAFRGGTGGNQPQQYF.

This clonotype was detected many times. The V gene is TRBV6-5, the J gene TRBJ2-3, with a possible D match to TRBD2 (6 bases). CDR1 is MNHEY, CDR2 SVGAGI, per germline. V was pared by 5 bases and J by 0 bases, with 18 bases between. The CDR3 is made up of 17 amino acids. The chain's CDR3 is CASSPLGRDPSTDTQYF. CDR3 coding DNA: TGTGCCAGCAGTCCGTTGGGGCGGGACCCTAGCACAGATACGCAGTATTTT.

This clonotype was picked up many times. The chain carries TRBV14 and TRBJ2-7; 10 bases are a match to TRBD1. Germline V lookup: CDR1 SGHDN, CDR2 FVKESK. The CDR3 runs to 14 residues. The junction had 10 bases not matched to a gene; V was cut back by 5 bases and J by 9 bases. CDR3 in DNA: TGTGCCAGCAGCTACGGACAGGGGGTCGTAGTGCAGTACTTC. It yields the protein CASSYGQGVVVQYF.